This T cell receptor (beta chain) was observed in a study of Graves' ophthalmopathy and Graves' hyperthyroidism. Study at large: Investigators collected peripheral blood at initial diagnosis, before any treatment was given.

TCR beta CDR3 regions were amplified from RNA transcripts. The workflow started with a first-round RT-PCR run with HTBI primers and then moved on to a second-round multiplex PCR. TCRdb recomputed calls from the multiplex PCR reads with MiXCR, one row per CDR3 protein. The repertoire holds 200,000 to 250,000 distinct CDR3 sequences, with under 30% as singletons. The study's findings and limits: Blood also contained most of the expanded thyroid clonotypes above 0.001 frequency. A classifier, a 13-signature model, separated ophthalmopathy from stable hyperthyroidism with roughly 90% sensitivity and around 80% specificity.

This clonotype was seen ten or more times. The antigen remains unidentified. Trimming took 0 bases from V and 5 from J, leaving 8 bases between them. Germline V gene sequence: CDR1 DFQATT, CDR2 SNEGSKA (reference sequence). The CDR3 sequence is 12 residues long. Ineligible for inclusion were patients with other autoimmune diseases, uncontrolled infections, pregnancy or lactation. What was sequenced was peripheral blood. The clonotype comes from a man aged 45 to 65 with Graves' ophthalmopathy. This chain joins TRBV20-1 and TRBJ2-7; D might be TRBD1 (5 bases). The CDR3 spells CSARDQGHEQYF. CDR3 bases: TGCAGTGCTAGAGATCAGGGCCACGAGCAGTACTTC.